The 20 T cell receptor beta chains reported below all come from one sample, sequenced in a study of CD8+CD57+ T cells in acquired aplastic anemia. Genomic DNA served as template for TCR beta VDJ and CDR3 profiling. Each CDR3 protein gets one entry after TCRdb re-called the reads with MiXCR. The sample carries approximately 130,000 distinct CDR3 sequences, approximately 41% recorded once. Sequenced patients had shown CD8+CD57+ cell expansion by flow cytometry. Sequencing was done on a sample of sorted CD4+, CD8+, or CD8+CD57+ T cells (not recorded which) from PBMCs. The source is a human donor with aplastic anemia.

This clonotype was counted once. The V call is TRBV7-9, the J call TRBJ2-1; 9 bases map to TRBD1. From germline, CDR1 is SEHNR and CDR2 FQNEAQ (reference sequence). The CDR3 extends over 13 amino acids. Germline trimming cut 5 bases from V and 5 bases from J; bases unmatched to any gene: 1. The CDR3 reads CASSRTGDNEQFF. The CDR3 DNA sequence: TGTGCCAGCAGCCGGACAGGGGACAATGAGCAGTTCTTC. Supplemented by reference TRBV7-9 and TRBJ2-1, the full variable domain reads DTGVSQNPRHKITKRGQNVTFRCDPISEHNRLYWYRQTLGQGPEFLTYFQNEAQLEKSRLLSDRFSAERPKGSFSTLEIQRTEQGDSAMYLCASSRTGDNEQFFGPGTRLTVL.

This clonotype was detected a few times. The chain joins TRBV30 to TRBJ1-1, with D unclear. The CDR3 has 13 residues. Trimming shortened V by 1 base and J by 6 bases, and 12 bases separated the two germline ends. The germline CDR1 and CDR2 sequences are GTSNPN and SVGIG (reference sequence). In DNA, the CDR3 is TGTGCCTGGAGTGACGATCCCCGGGCTGAAGCTTTCTTT. Translation gives CAWSDDPRAEAFF.

The V call is TRBV2, the J call TRBJ1-1; 10 positions match TRBD1. The trim removed 1 base at V and 6 bases at J, leaving 2 bases unmatched. This CDR3 contains 14 residues. Germline V lookup: CDR1 SNHLY, CDR2 FYNNEI. The DNA for the CDR3 is TGTGCCAGCAGTGAAGAGACAGGGGGCCCTGAAGCTTTCTTT. It codes for CASSEETGGPEAFF.

In the case of this clonotype: Mismatch with germline at one junction end may stem from a read error. The chain couples TRBV15 to TRBJ2-3; 7 nucleotides agree with TRBD1. The CDR3 totals 18 residues. Germline V lookup: CDR1 LNHNV, CDR2 YYDKDF (reference sequence). The CDR3 region is CAASSGAYRGYGTDTQYF. The CDR3 nucleotides are TGTGCCGCCAGCAGTGGGGCTTACAGGGGTTATGGCACAGATACGCAGTATTTT.

In its sample, this clonotype was seen many times. The chain uses TRBV5-4 and TRBJ2-3; 7 positions match TRBD1. From germline, CDR1 is SGHNT and CDR2 YYREEE (reference sequence). The CDR3 consists of 15 residues. The V and J ends lost 0 bases and 4 bases, in that order; junction bases with no gene match: 5. CDR3: CASSLEGRGSDTQYF. DNA of the CDR3: TGTGCCAGCAGCTTGGAGGGCAGGGGGTCAGATACGCAGTATTTT.

This clonotype was counted at least ten times. The chain recombines TRBV2 with TRBJ2-7, with D perhaps being TRBD1 or TRBD2 (5 bases each). The CDR3 covers 15 residues. The germline V and J ends were trimmed by 2 bases and 4 bases, with 15 bases remaining between them. In germline, CDR1 is SNHLY, CDR2 FYNNEI. CDR3 sequence: CASSETGTWEYEQYF. As DNA, the CDR3 is TGTGCCAGCAGTGAAACTGGGACCTGGGAGTACGAGCAGTACTTC.

The rearrangement uses TRBV6-2 or TRBV6-3 and TRBJ1-1; a weak D match, TRBD1 (5 bases). Germline V CDR1 and CDR2: MNHEY, SVGEGT. The CDR3 loop spans 14 amino acids. Between the trimmed V and J ends, which lost 1 base and 3 bases, there was a span of 9 bases. CDR3 residues: CASSYWGFDTEAFF. The CDR3 DNA sequence: TGTGCCAGCAGTTACTGGGGGTTTGACACTGAAGCTTTCTTT.

V gene TRBV5-1 combines with J gene TRBJ2-5; D possibly corresponds to TRBD1 (6 bases). CDR1 is SGHRS and CDR2 is YFSETQ in the germline V gene. This CDR3 is 14 amino acids long. The V end was cut by 0 bases, the J end by 4 bases, with 10 bases between. CDR3 sequence reads: CASSLEAGVETQYF. The CDR3 coding sequence is TGCGCCAGCAGCTTGGAGGCAGGGGTAGAGACCCAGTACTTC.

The chain combines TRBV10-3 with TRBJ1-2, with D perhaps TRBD1 (6 bases). V lost 9 bases, J lost 8 bases, and 19 bases lay in between. Germline lookup yields CDR1 ENHRY and CDR2 SYGVKD. CDR3 length equals 13 residues. The CDR3 region is CAILLGPGGGYTF. The CDR3 DNA reads as TGTGCCATACTTTTGGGCCCGGGGGGCGGCTACACCTTC.

This clonotype has at least ten counts. V is TRBV6-4 and J is TRBJ2-2, with D tentatively TRBD1 or TRBD2 (5 bases each). Trimming took 6 bases from V and 6 from J, leaving 14 bases between them. The CDR3 totals 14 residues. Germline CDR1 MRHNA, CDR2 SNTAGT. The CDR3 protein is CASSLGTFAGELFF. The CDR3 DNA is TGTGCCAGCAGCCTCGGGACCTTTGCCGGGGAGCTGTTTTTT.

Ten or more counts support this clonotype. This rearrangement joins TRBV6-1 to TRBJ1-2, with 7 bases lining up with TRBD1. Germline V gene data show CDR1 as MNHNS and CDR2 as SASEGT. Germline trimming cut 6 bases from V and 6 bases from J; bases unmatched to any gene: 10. The CDR3 extends over 14 amino acids. For the CDR3, the DNA is TGTGCCAGCAGCAAGACAGGGAAACGCGATGGCTACACCTTC. Amino acid sequence: CASSKTGKRDGYTF.

This chain links TRBV11-1 with TRBJ2-3, with TRBD1 matching 7 bases. The V gene's germline CDR1 is SGHAT and CDR2 FQDESV (reference sequence). Losses at the gene ends were 3 bases for V and 4 bases for J; bases not matched to a gene: 1. The CDR3 spans 13 residues. The CDR3 bases are TGTGCCAGCAGCTTTACAGGGGCAGATACGCAGTATTTT. Amino acid sequence: CASSFTGADTQYF.

This clonotype appeared a single time. This clone may be a read error of a much larger clone one base away. V and J are TRBV20-1 and TRBJ2-6; D is undetermined. This CDR3 spans 15 amino acids. Germline loops: CDR1 DFQATT, CDR2 SNEGSKA (reference sequence). Trimming left V 8 bases short and J 0 bases short, with 14 bases between. Here the CDR3 reads CSPSRHFSGANVLTF. CDR3 DNA: TGCAGTCCTTCCAGACACTTCTCTGGGGCCAACGTCCTGACTTTC.

This clonotype appeared many times. The genes are TRBV24-1 and TRBJ1-1, with D possibly being TRBD1 (5 bases). CDR1 is KGHDR and CDR2 is SFDVKD in the germline V gene. With 3 bases removed from V and 11 bases from J, the gap between germline ends came to 24 bases. This CDR3 is built from 16 residues. The CDR3 nucleotides are TGTGCCACCAGTGATCCCTCTACCGGGGCGCACGAGGGGGCTTTCTTT. It yields the protein CATSDPSTGAHEGAFF.

The chain has TRBV24-1 and TRBJ2-5; 8 positions match TRBD2. V gave up 3 bases and J gave up 10 bases; unmatched junction bases: 9. Germline V gene sequence: CDR1 KGHDR, CDR2 SFDVKD. This CDR3 is built from 14 residues. In DNA form, the CDR3 reads TGTGCCACCAGTGATAGGTCAAGCGGGGGAGACCAGTACTTC. This codes for CATSDRSSGGDQYF.

V gene TRBV4-2 combines with J gene TRBJ1-1, with TRBD1 identical over 7 bases. CDR3 length: 16 residues. Per germline, CDR1 LGHNA and CDR2 YNFKEQ. V was clipped by 5 bases and J by 4 bases; unmatched bases: 13. Here the CDR3 reads CASSEARGRWSTEAFF. CDR3 coding DNA: TGTGCCAGCAGCGAAGCGAGGGGGCGCTGGAGCACTGAAGCTTTCTTT.

This clonotype came up many times. The rearrangement uses TRBV11-3 and TRBJ1-4; TRBD1 is a possible D gene (5 bases). The germline V gene encodes CDR1 SGHNT and CDR2 YENEEA. The V end lost 0 bases, the J end lost 13 bases, and 18 bases lay between the germline ends. The CDR3 has 15 residues. The CDR3 reads CASSLDLGKGRGLFF. CDR3 in DNA: TGTGCCAGCAGCTTAGATCTTGGGAAGGGTAGGGGACTGTTTTTT.

The chain recombines TRBV2 with TRBJ1-4; D is unclear. The germline V and J ends were trimmed by 4 bases and 0 bases, with 6 bases remaining between them. Germline V lookup: CDR1 SNHLY, CDR2 FYNNEI. CDR3 length: 14 residues. DNA of the CDR3: TGTGCCAGCAGTGCTAGCACAACTAATGAAAAACTGTTTTTT. Its protein is CASSASTTNEKLFF.

This clonotype appeared many times. The rearrangement joins TRBV7-2 to TRBJ2-1; 14 nucleotides agree with TRBD2. CDR1 SGHTA and CDR2 FQGNSA come from the germline V gene. The CDR3 is 15 residues long. V lost 1 base to trimming and J lost 9 bases; unmatched junction nucleotides: 2. DNA for the CDR3: TGTGCCAGCAGCTTAGGCGGGACTAGCGGGAGTGAGCAGTTCTTC. It specifies CASSLGGTSGSEQFF.

The chain joins TRBV2 to TRBJ1-1; D gene uncertain. CDR3 size: 14 residues. CDR1 is SNHLY and CDR2 is FYNNEI in the germline V gene. Trimming cost V 6 bases and J 7 bases, with 18 bases left between them. CDR3 in amino acids: CASSLGPLRDEAFF. The CDR3 nucleotides read TGTGCCAGCAGCTTAGGACCCCTGCGGGATGAAGCTTTCTTT.